These 9 T cell receptor beta chains were sequenced from one sample in a study of monozygotic twins with inflammatory bowel disease. For each CDR3 protein, TCRdb gives one entry from its re-call of the 5' RACE reads, without DNA. Seen in this sample are about 300,000 distinct CDR3 sequences; the ten most common clones hold approximately 5.9%. The material sequenced was blood. These receptors were obtained from a human donor with ulcerative colitis or Crohn's disease, or a healthy co-twin of an affected twin (not recorded which).

This chain uses TRBV11-3 with TRBJ1-1; TCRdb's D call, TRBD1, is unchecked because there is no DNA. The germline V gene has CDR1 SGHNT and CDR2 YENEEA. This CDR3 is 15 amino acids long. CDR3 amino acids: CASSLGGTGSTEAFF.

The chain uses TRBV6-2 or TRBV6-3 and TRBJ2-2; TCRdb's D call, TRBD2, is unchecked because there is no DNA. Germline CDR1 and CDR2: MNHEY and SVGEGT. The CDR3 length is 20 residues. CDR3 sequence reads: CASSYEPFSGGAVRTGELFF.

The rearrangement links TRBV12-3 or TRBV12-4 to TRBJ2-2; the TRBD1 assignment by TCRdb is unverifiable without DNA. This CDR3 has 16 amino acids. The CDR3 is CASSSDQGTNTGELFF.

The V call is TRBV6-5, the J call TRBJ2-5; no DNA is available, so the TRBD1 call from TCRdb remains unchecked. Germline CDR1 and CDR2: MNHEY and SVGAGI. The CDR3 sequence is 15 residues long. CDR3 sequence reads: CASSYSNGPLWTQYF.

J is TRBJ2-7 and V is TRBV11-1; the D call of TRBD2 rests on TCRdb alone, since no DNA is present to check it. The V gene's germline CDR1 is SGHAT and CDR2 FQDESV (reference sequence). This CDR3 spans 18 amino acids. The CDR3 loop is CASSLKWTRSSTTYEQYF.

V usage is TRBV10-3 and J usage is TRBJ2-7; TCRdb designates TRBD2, a call that cannot be tested without DNA. CDR1 and CDR2 (germline): ENHRY, SYGVKD. This CDR3 has 15 residues. CDR3 region: CAISEPSGSPYEQYF.

J is TRBJ2-2 and V is TRBV11-2; TCRdb calls TRBD1, which cannot be checked without DNA. Germline V gives CDR1 SGHAT, CDR2 FQNNGV. This CDR3 has 17 amino acids. The CDR3 sequence: CASSLDGRGGNTGELFF.

The chain recombines TRBV28 with TRBJ2-7. Per germline, CDR1 MDHEN and CDR2 SYDVKM. The CDR3 length is 15 residues. The CDR3 here is CASSRGGGSAYEQYF.

The gene calls are TRBV6-1 and TRBJ2-3; as DNA is missing, the TRBD1 call by TCRdb cannot be tested. This CDR3 spans 15 amino acids. Germline V CDR1 and CDR2: MNHNS, SASEGT. The CDR3 sequence is CASRAGVSVPDTQYF.